This T cell receptor beta chain was sequenced during a study of beta chain features in type 1 diabetes (dated by TCRdb to 2017 to 2018). Context from the whole study: Patients and healthy donors did not differ in mean age, gender distribution, total cell number or subset yield. A total of roughly 98,000,000 sorted cells were examined across all samples, and a strong correlation was observed between cell number per subset and RNA yield. In the study, TCRB repertoires of sorted circulating CD4+ T cell subsets from recently diagnosed type 1 diabetes patients were compared with those of matched healthy donors. Whereas all 30 or so donors provided naive and central memory subsets, regulatory and stem cell-like memory subsets were isolated from just 8 patients and roughly 8 healthy donors.

Each donor gave one peripheral blood draw, about 110 mL on average, collected into heparinised tubes. Using a panel that included CD45RO, CCR7, CD25, CD127, CD95 and CD27, naive, central memory, regulatory and stem cell-like memory CD4+ T cells were sorted on a BD FACSAria II. Every sorted population had a purity above 95%. PBMCs were isolated right away by Lymphoprep density gradient centrifugation and were stained directly, without culture. Samples were stained and sorted in pairs, with one healthy donor and one patient per experiment, so that batch effects were minimized. Paper-wide results and their limitations: Naive, central memory and regulatory TCRB repertoires appeared more similar among patients than among healthy donors. PCR may preferentially amplify shorter templates, but because patient and control samples were amplified and corrected together, any resulting skew would affect both groups equally. In all four CD4+ subsets, TCRB CDR3 length was moderately but significantly shorter in type 1 diabetes patients. At VDJ recombination sites, type 1 diabetes patients had fewer insertions and more deleted nucleotides, which implies abnormalities in thymic rearrangement. Because the HLA sub-analyses included only small numbers of individuals, any influence of HLA type on TCRB rearrangement was left unresolved. Because cDNA was sequenced instead of genomic DNA, activated cells with high expression could be over-represented, although the groups did not differ in activation or CD3 levels.

Reading from cysteine to phenylalanine, the CDR3 counts 16 amino acids. The only DNA kept is the CDR3, 48 bases in frame from the first base. In the germline V gene, CDR1 corresponds to SGHAT and CDR2 to FQNNGV. V lost 1 base and J lost 3 bases; the stretch between them is 13 bases long. There are a few counts of this clone. The clone's antigen remains unknown. The input lacks base qualities; no much larger clone sits a single base away. All of the isolated RNA was reverse transcribed with the High Capacity cDNA Reverse Transcription Kit, so expressed TCRB transcripts were sequenced. Naive, central memory and regulatory T cell samples underwent deep immunoSEQ sequencing, averaging roughly 3.5 million total reads per sample. After sorted cells were lysed in RLT buffer, RNA was extracted with DNase-treated RNeasy Micro or Mini kits, with the choice depending on cell number. To prevent cross-contamination, each cell subset was processed individually, whereas patient and healthy donor samples were processed jointly. The immunoSEQ multiplex PCR was used to amplify TCRB sequences from cDNA, generating 87-bp fragments that spanned the CDR3 region. The amplicons were sequenced using the Illumina HiSeq platform. The published analysis was carried out like this. PCR bias was corrected computationally using synthetic template baselines, and reads within Hamming distance 2 were collapsed, with unmergeable singletons discarded. By aligning reads against IMGT, V, D and J genes, CDR3 length, and insertions or deletions at six rearrangement sites were assigned. Within each subset, clonotype counts were normalized to the number of sorted cells before true diversity and Gini coefficients were calculated with the tcR R package. The overlap coefficient, calculated on TCRB nucleotide sequences, was used to measure repertoire sharing. Out-of-frame TCRB sequences from naive cells were analyzed to stand in for the pre-selection repertoire. TCRdb provides this immuneACCESS table in a form limited to in-frame rearrangements. Some clones are lacking; in checked studies, under half of them reflect an unresolved V gene, and why the rest are absent is not known. For V, J and clone size, that table is used; D and trimming come from the DNA. Across this sample there are roughly 290,000 clones, with over 12% seen only once. Less than 0.02% of the sample goes to the ten largest clones.

Source material: naive CD4+ T cells from blood. This specimen's cell subset or site label, per the study, means: true naive CD4+ T cells. Rearrangement joined TRBV11-2 to TRBJ1-3; confidence is insufficient to name the D gene. The TCR was taken from a young man with type 1 diabetes. The nucleotides read TGTGCCAGCAGCTTAGCGCTACAGCACCGTGGAAACACCATATATTTT. Its amino acids are CASSLALQHRGNTIYF.